Following are 16 T cell receptor beta chains from one sample sequenced in a study of Graves' ophthalmopathy and Graves' hyperthyroidism. Amplification from RNA transcripts yielded the TCR beta CDR3 regions. HTBI primers primed a first-round RT-PCR, and a second-round multiplex PCR followed. TCRdb re-derived calls from the multiplex PCR reads in MiXCR, one entry per CDR3 protein. In the table there are some 360,000 distinct CDR3 sequences, about a sixth of which are singletons. Sequenced sample: peripheral blood. These receptors all come from an adult woman with stable Graves' hyperthyroidism.

This clonotype was counted between two and nine times. The chain carries TRBV6-5 and TRBJ2-5; the match to TRBD2 covers 11 bases. Losses at the gene ends were 4 bases for V and 7 bases for J; bases not matched to a gene: 11. The CDR3 spans 16 residues. Looked up from germline, CDR1 is MNHEY and CDR2 is SVGAGI. The CDR3 region has the DNA TGTGCCAGCAGTTTGGGGACTAGCGGAGTACCGCCGACCCAGTACTTC. Protein product: CASSLGTSGVPPTQYF.

Many counts were recorded for this clonotype. One end of the junction does not line up with germline, which may come from a read error. The J gene is TRBJ2-2, the V gene TRBV7-7; possibly TRBD2 for D (6 bases). The V gene's germline CDR1 is SSHAT and CDR2 FNYEAQ (reference sequence). CDR3 length equals 16 residues. The CDR3 spells CASSLAVGRNTGELFF. In DNA form, the CDR3 reads TGTGCTAGCAGCTTAGCGGTAGGGAGGAACACCGGGGAGCTGTTTTTT.

This clonotype was seen at least ten times. The V call is TRBV4-1, the J call TRBJ1-5, with 7 bases aligning to TRBD1. The ends lost 2 bases at V and 1 base at J; junction bases unmatched: 11. The CDR3 length is 18 residues. CDR1 is MGHRA and CDR2 is YSYEKL in the germline V gene. CDR3 sequence reads: CASSQLAGGVKSNQPQHF. The CDR3 DNA reads as TGCGCCAGCAGCCAATTGGCAGGGGGGGTTAAGAGCAATCAGCCCCAGCATTTT.

This clonotype was detected only a few times. The chain combines TRBV24-1 with TRBJ2-7, with TRBD2 as a possible D gene (6 bases). The CDR3 is 16 amino acids. V lost 6 bases and J lost 0, with 17 bases in between. Germline CDR1 is KGHDR and CDR2 is SFDVKD. CDR3: CATSMGLDSTSYEQYF. The CDR3 region has the DNA TGTGCCACCAGTATGGGACTTGATTCAACCTCCTACGAGCAGTACTTC.

J is TRBJ2-7 and V is TRBV10-3, with D maybe TRBD2 (6 bases). Germline V CDR1 and CDR2: ENHRY, SYGVKD. The length of the CDR3 is 14 residues. V lost 2 bases, J lost 1 base, and 9 bases lay in between. The CDR3 coding sequence is TGTGCCATCAGTGAGGGGACTGATTCCTACGAGCAGTACTTC. This encodes CAISEGTDSYEQYF.

This clonotype was seen at least ten times. The chain has TRBV18 and TRBJ1-1; no definite D call. V was cut by 3 bases and J by 7 bases, with 9 bases left in between. Germline loops: CDR1 KGHSH, CDR2 LQKENI. The CDR3 totals 12 residues. The CDR3 DNA sequence: TGTGCCAGCTCACCCTCAGGCGGTGAAGCTTTCTTT. Its protein is CASSPSGGEAFF.

V and J are TRBV14 and TRBJ2-7, with 9 bases that match TRBD2. Germline CDR1 is SGHDN and CDR2 is FVKESK. This CDR3 has 16 residues. After removal of 4 bases from V and 1 base from J, the junction contained 8 bases not matched to a gene. CDR3: CASSPHRLAESYEQYF. Here the CDR3 DNA reads TGTGCCAGCAGCCCTCACCGACTAGCGGAATCCTACGAGCAGTACTTC.

This clonotype came up many times. The rearrangement links TRBV7-2 to TRBJ2-7, with a tentative D call TRBD1 (6 bases). CDR3 length: 15 amino acids. CDR1 is SGHTA, CDR2 FQGNSA, per germline. V lost 5 bases and J 5 bases, leaving 19 bases between the germline ends. The CDR3: CASSIQGYGVDEQYF. The CDR3 DNA reads as TGTGCCAGCAGCATACAGGGATATGGGGTCGACGAGCAGTACTTC. Combining the CDR3 with reference TRBV7-2 and TRBJ2-7 gives the whole variable domain GAGVSQSPSNKVTEKGKDVELRCDPISGHTALYWYRQSLGQGLEFLIYFQGNSAPDKSGLPSDRFSAERTGGSVSTLTIQRTQQEDSAVYLCASSIQGYGVDEQYFGPGTRLTVT.

This chain links TRBV6-2 or TRBV6-3 with TRBJ1-1; D call uncertain. Germline V gene sequence: CDR1 MNHEY, CDR2 SVGEGT. The length of the CDR3 is 14 residues. Trimming shortened V by 8 bases and J by 1 base, and 14 bases separated the two germline ends. CDR3 DNA sequence: TGTGCCAGCGCTGAGCAGACAACGAACACTGAAGCTTTCTTT. Its protein product is CASAEQTTNTEAFF.

This clonotype was recorded many times. The rearrangement links TRBV14 to TRBJ2-7; D uncertain. Germline V gene sequence: CDR1 SGHDN, CDR2 FVKESK. The V and J ends lost 2 bases and 4 bases respectively, with 6 bases between them. The CDR3 loop spans 12 amino acids. The CDR3 nucleotides read TGTGCCAGCAGCCAAATCGTGTACGAGCAGTACTTC. As protein: CASSQIVYEQYF. The whole variable domain, remainder taken from reference TRBV14 and TRBJ2-7, is EAGVTQFPSHSVIEKGQTVTLRCDPISGHDNLYWYRRVMGKEIKFLLHFVKESKQDESGMPNNRFLAERTGGTYSTLKVQPAELEDSGVYFCASSQIVYEQYFGPGTRLTVT.

This clonotype was seen only a few times. The chain couples TRBV4-1 to TRBJ2-7, with 7 bases matching TRBD1. CDR3 length equals 15 residues. Germline CDR1 reads MGHRA; CDR2 reads YSYEKL. V lost 4 bases to trimming and J lost 5 bases; unmatched junction nucleotides: 11. CDR3 in DNA: TGCGCCAGCAGCCTTCACAAGGGGGCGCCCAACGAGCAGTACTTC. Encoded protein: CASSLHKGAPNEQYF.

This clonotype has a count of ten or more. The gene calls are TRBV7-3 and TRBJ2-5; D possibly corresponds to TRBD2 (6 bases). The V gene's germline CDR1 is SGHTA and CDR2 FQGTGA. The V gene lost 4 bases and the J gene lost 1 base, with 13 bases spanning the gap. The CDR3 is 15 residues long. The chain's CDR3 is CASSSSGGAQETQYF. In DNA, the CDR3 is TGTGCCAGCAGCTCTAGTGGCGGGGCCCAAGAGACCCAGTACTTC.

There are many counts of this clonotype. This rearrangement joins TRBV6-2 or TRBV6-3 to TRBJ2-2; D remains ambiguous. CDR1 MNHEY and CDR2 SVGEGT come from the germline V gene. This CDR3 region has 13 residues. Between the trimmed V and J ends, which lost 7 bases and 2 bases, there was a span of 8 bases. Here the CDR3 DNA reads TGTGCCAGCATGTCGATTAACACCGGGGAGCTGTTTTTT. It translates to CASMSINTGELFF.

This clonotype was picked up many times. The genes are TRBV25-1 and TRBJ2-7; possible D gene TRBD2, 5 bases. V lost 4 bases and J lost 2, with 9 bases in between. The germline V gene encodes CDR1 MGHDK and CDR2 SYGVNS. The CDR3 runs 13 residues. CDR3 loop: CASSASGAYEQYF. The CDR3 DNA sequence: TGTGCCAGCAGTGCCTCCGGGGCCTACGAGCAGTACTTC.

This clonotype was recorded many times. The chain couples TRBV6-1 to TRBJ1-3; D remains ambiguous. The CDR3 loop spans 11 amino acids. Germline values: CDR1 MNHNS, CDR2 SASEGT. V lost 7 bases, J lost 6 bases, and 7 bases lay in between. CDR3 in amino acids: CASTTLNTIYF. CDR3 nucleotide sequence: TGTGCCAGCACCACCCTAAACACCATATATTTT.

This clonotype was seen at least ten times. The chain couples TRBV29-1 to TRBJ1-2, with D maybe TRBD1 (6 bases). Germline CDR1 is SQVTM and CDR2 is ANQGSEA. V shed 5 bases and J shed 1 base, with 11 bases lying between them. The CDR3 totals 13 residues. The CDR3: CSVSQGNNYGYTF. CDR3 DNA: TGCAGCGTTAGCCAGGGGAATAACTATGGCTACACCTTC. Full variable domain (missing parts from reference TRBV29-1 and TRBJ1-2): SAVISQKPSRDICQRGTSLTIQCQVDSQVTMMFWYRQQPGQSLTLIATANQGSEATYESGFVIDKFPISRPNLTFSTLTVSNMSPEDSSIYLCSVSQGNNYGYTFGSGTRLTVV.